Below, 13 T cell receptor beta chains from the same sample are listed, as sequenced in a study of CD8 T cells in ankylosing spondylitis. The study's findings and limits: In ankylosing spondylitis blood, a motif of several highly homologous TCR beta variants appeared characteristic.

These receptors' targets are unknown. A single record per CDR3 protein comes from TCRdb applying MiXCR to the 5' RACE reads. Here the sample spans approximately 300,000 distinct CDR3 sequences, roughly 8% being singletons. Sequencing input: blood, either unsorted or a sorted T cell fraction (not recorded which). The receptors originated from a male donor with ankylosing spondylitis.

The chain couples TRBV5-1 to TRBJ2-5; no clear D. The CDR3 has 11 amino acids. Germline loops: CDR1 SGHRS, CDR2 YFSETQ. V lost 4 bases to trimming and J lost 5 bases, with 6 bases between them. The CDR3 DNA follows: TGCGCCAGCAGCACGATGGAGACCCAGTACTTC. Translation gives CASSTMETQYF. The full variable domain, completed using reference TRBV5-1 and TRBJ2-5, is KAGVTQTPRYLIKTRGQQVTLSCSPISGHRSVSWYQQTPGQGLQFLFEYFSETQRNKGNFPGRFSGRQFSNSRSEMNVSTLELGDSALYLCASSTMETQYFGPGTRLLVL.

For this clonotype: One junction end disagrees with the germline gene, perhaps due to a read error. The chain recombines TRBV12-3 or TRBV12-4 with TRBJ1-5; D possibly corresponds to TRBD1 (5 bases). The CDR3 consists of 13 residues. The CDR3 nucleotides read TGTGCCAGCAGATTAGGGGAATGGCAGCCCCAGCATTTT. This sequence encodes CASRLGEWQPQHF.

A few counts support this clonotype. The V and J genes are TRBV6-5 and TRBJ2-1; D gene ambiguous. The germline V gene has CDR1 MNHEY and CDR2 SVGAGI. Trimming took off 5 bases at V and 3 bases at J, with 14 bases between the two ends. The CDR3 is 15 residues long. The CDR3 DNA is TGTGCCAGCAGTAAACTCCAGTCGGGCTACAATGAGCAGTTCTTC. It encodes CASSKLQSGYNEQFF.

The V gene is TRBV4-1, the J gene TRBJ2-1; D may correspond to TRBD1 or TRBD2 (6 bases each). V lost 3 bases and J 0 bases, leaving 18 bases between the germline ends. The CDR3 is made up of 18 amino acids. Per germline, CDR1 MGHRA and CDR2 YSYEKL. CDR3 sequence: CASSQEGGQISSYNEQFF. The CDR3 nucleotides are TGCGCCAGCAGCCAGGAGGGGGGTCAAATCAGCTCCTACAATGAGCAGTTCTTC.

The genes are TRBV21-1 and TRBJ2-5; the table's D call TRBD2 went unverified against the DNA. TRBV21-1 corresponds to a pseudogene. CDR3 length: 15 amino acids. CDR3 loop: CASSKWRLLQETQYF. The DNA for the CDR3 is TGTGCCAGCAGCAAATGGAGACTACTCCAAGAGACCCAGTACTTC.

This rearrangement joins TRBV10-3 to TRBJ2-1; 7 positions match TRBD2. CDR3 length: 15 amino acids. The germline V gene encodes CDR1 ENHRY and CDR2 SYGVKD. Trimming cost V 0 bases and J 4 bases; bases outside gene matches: 3. CDR3 loop: CAISESREVYNEQFF. The CDR3 DNA sequence: TGTGCCATCAGTGAGTCCCGGGAGGTGTACAATGAGCAGTTCTTC.

There are many counts of this clonotype. CDR3 in DNA: TGTGCCACCAGGGACCGGGACACGTACGGCGAAAAACTGTTTTTT. It translates to CATRDRDTYGEKLFF. The chain links TRBV24-1 to TRBJ1-4; maybe TRBD1 (6 bases). The length of the CDR3 is 15 residues. Trimming left V 7 bases short and J 8 bases short, with 19 bases between. Germline assignment: CDR1 KGHDR and CDR2 SFDVKD.

There are many counts of this clonotype. V usage is TRBV7-2 and J usage is TRBJ1-3; D not certain. This CDR3 contains 16 residues. V gave up 4 bases and J gave up 1 base, with 14 bases separating them. Looked up from germline, CDR1 is SGHTA and CDR2 is FQGNSA. CDR3 sequence: CASSSDGQPSGNTIYF. The CDR3 DNA reads TGTGCCAGCAGCTCCGACGGCCAGCCTTCTGGAAACACCATATATTTT.

This clonotype was recorded at least ten times. The chain combines TRBV2 with TRBJ1-2; 12 bases are shared with TRBD1. CDR3 length equals 15 residues. V dropped 7 bases and J dropped 4; count of bases not matched to a gene: 7. Germline values: CDR1 SNHLY, CDR2 FYNNEI. The CDR3 DNA reads TGTGCCAGCACCCCGGGACAGGGGGCATTCTATGGCTACACCTTC. Translating it yields CASTPGQGAFYGYTF.

This clonotype was seen a few times. The chain is built from TRBV28 and TRBJ2-7; D possibly corresponds to TRBD2 (5 bases). V was trimmed by 8 bases and J by 2 bases, leaving 16 bases between them. Germline-derived CDR1 and CDR2 are MDHEN and SYDVKM. CDR3 length: 14 amino acids. Here the CDR3 DNA reads TGTGCCAGCCCTGGGCCGGGAACCACCTACGAGCAGTACTTC. Its protein product is CASPGPGTTYEQYF.

Many counts were recorded for this clonotype. The rearrangement links TRBV27 to TRBJ2-1; TRBD2 aligns across 16 bases. CDR3 size: 18 residues. Trimming cost V 2 bases and J 5 bases; bases outside gene matches: 6. CDR1 is MNHEY and CDR2 is SMNVEV in the germline V gene (reference sequence). CDR3 coding DNA: TGTGCCAGCAGTTTAGTGGGACTAGCGGGAGGGGGGGACAATGAGCAGTTCTTC. The encoded protein is CASSLVGLAGGGDNEQFF.

This clonotype was counted many times. The chain joins TRBV12-3 or TRBV12-4 to TRBJ2-5, with D perhaps TRBD1 or TRBD2 (5 bases each). Trimming cost V 7 bases and J 5 bases, with 17 bases left between them. The CDR3 has 14 amino acids. The CDR3 spells CASILGGSGETQYF. The CDR3 DNA is TGTGCCAGCATCCTCGGCGGGTCAGGGGAGACCCAGTACTTC.

This clonotype appeared many times. This rearrangement joins TRBV12-3 or TRBV12-4 to TRBJ2-6; D ambiguous. The CDR3 consists of 15 residues. V shed 6 bases and J shed 3 bases, with 12 bases lying between them. CDR3 protein: CASSLDAVGANVLTF. DNA for the CDR3: TGTGCCAGCAGCCTAGACGCGGTTGGGGCCAACGTCCTGACTTTC.